Listed here is a single TCR beta chain. This clonotype was seen repeatedly, ten times or more. This clone's antigen is unknown. Qualities for individual bases were not recorded, and no much larger clone is one base off. The CDR3 measures 14 amino acids from cysteine to phenylalanine. The read is trimmed to its CDR3 DNA, 42 bases read in frame from base 1. V and J lose 1 base and 10 bases, and a span of 16 bases separates them. CDR1 and CDR2, per the germline V gene, are SQVTM and ANQGSEA. These data come from a study of T-cell reconstitution after alpha-beta-depleted transplantation in children (dated by TCRdb to 2016 to 2017). Study-level background: Using TCR repertoire profiling, the study followed T-cell immune reconstitution in a quantitative way in children after TCRalphabeta/CD19-depleted allogeneic hematopoietic cell transplantation.

Libraries were constructed by PCR. Data came from an Illumina HiSeq 2500. Molecular barcoding was employed in the preparation of TCR libraries, with unique molecular identifiers being used to normalize TCRbeta repertoire quantification. TCRdb handled the public reads itself, with Q25 trimming in fastp and clone calling in MiXCR, and kept productive beta chains. CDR3 protein duplicates are merged, each entry listing the most common genes and DNA. Here the sample has some 600,000 distinct CDR3 sequences; roughly 17% occur a single time. The ten most abundant clones make up approximately 1% of the sample.

This chain is built from TRBV29-1 and TRBJ2-2, with no confidently assigned D gene. Sequencing used PBMCs from the stem cell graft donor, obtained from the stem cell graft. The receptor comes from a human donor who donated a stem cell graft to a child with acute myeloid leukemia. At the DNA level, the sequence is TGCAGCGTTGAAGGGGGTCAAAGGCCCGAGGAGCTGTTTTTT. Translated, it gives CSVEGGQRPEELFF.